The text below deals with one T cell receptor (beta chain). The clone's antigen remains unknown. This record belongs to a study of monozygotic twins with inflammatory bowel disease (dated by TCRdb to the late 2010s). As for the study more broadly: The full study comprised 28 monozygotic twin pairs: nine German pairs (four IBD-concordant, five IBD-discordant) and 19 IBD-discordant Danish pairs. Each individual had, on average, about 151 000 unique TCRalpha sequences and 181 000 unique TCRbeta sequences available for analysis. The search for disease-associated traits relied mainly on comparing, within discordant pairs, IBD patients with their genetically identical healthy co-twins. Results and caveats for the whole study, not just this receptor: Because patients received different immunosuppressive treatments, the repertoires may have picked up extra background noise and variability between individuals. Repertoire similarity did not differ between concordant and discordant twins, possibly due to limited statistical power. Different T cell subtypes could not be distinguished in the analysis. TCRbeta repertoire diversity, by inverse Simpson index, was decreased in IBD patients compared with their healthy co-twins. Compared with healthy twins, IBD patients had fewer clonotypes in common with other individuals, a difference most pronounced in patients showing signs of disease activity. The results gave no support for a single strong signal or clonotype linked to IBD.

From each donor, an approximately 2.5 ml peripheral blood sample was drawn into PAXgene tubes and stored at -80 degrees C. Total RNA was isolated from whole blood with the PAXgene blood miRNA kit on an automated QIAcube, without T cell sorting. Deep TCRalpha and TCRbeta repertoire profiling with unique molecular barcoding was performed on peripheral blood of monozygotic twin pairs concordant or discordant for inflammatory bowel disease. Smoking habits were recorded for all twin pairs, with individuals classified as current, former or never smokers. The library was produced with 5' RACE. The input for every TCR library was 3,500 to 4,500 ng of total RNA. cDNA was synthesized with SMARTScribe reverse transcriptase in eight separate reactions per sample. During cDNA synthesis, template switching introduced unique molecular identifiers that contained a 6-nucleotide sample barcode. TCRalpha and TCRbeta cDNA was amplified in two nested PCRs of 16 and 9 cycles, and bead purification was carried out after each PCR. Before amplification, cDNA was treated with uracil DNA-glycosylase and purified using the QIAquick PCR purification kit. The second PCR added Illumina TruSeq-compatible adapters along with sample-specific barcodes. Library quality and concentration were checked on TapeStation and Qubit, and libraries were pooled at about 5 ng each. The pooled libraries were sequenced with 2 x 100 bp reads and custom sequencing primers on an Illumina HiSeq2500 single-index Rapid Run. Per the source publication's procedure: PCR and sequencing errors were corrected by UMI-based consensus assembly using MiGEC version 1.2.6. MiXCR version 2.1.1 was used for V(D)J alignment, clonotype assembly and CDR3 extraction. To normalise gene usage, clonotype sharing and MAIT/NKT TCR abundance, the analysis used the top 1000, 10 000 and 20 000 clonotypes per sample. Diversity was computed as the inverse Simpson index with the vegan R package after downsampling to 27 000 UMIs. Statistical testing used paired Mann-Whitney U tests on the discordant twin pairs and applied Benjamini-Hochberg correction for multiple testing. After reprocessing by TCRdb, each CDR3 protein sequence is one entry, and no DNA is given. TCRdb, not the original authors, processed these V and J calls. The sample's records list approximately 400,000 distinct CDR3 sequences. Approximately 2.3% of the sample is taken by the ten largest.

Including the terminal cysteine and phenylalanine, the CDR3 comprises 15 residues. DNA for this receptor is not on file. The germline V gene gives CDR1 as MNHEY and CDR2 as SVGAGI. Sequenced input: blood. The chain was built from TRBV6-5 and TRBJ2-3. The origin of this receptor is a human donor with ulcerative colitis or Crohn's disease, or a healthy co-twin of an affected twin (not recorded which). The CDR3 protein: CASSYRIELTDTQYF.